This TCR beta chain was retrieved from a study of identical twins. Details on this clonotype: Its antigen is unidentified.

Findings and limits, study-wide: Findings came from cross-sectional statistics, without long-term follow-up of donors. Whereas memory repertoires showed no such difference, abundant cord blood beta clonotypes carried fewer insertions.

The V gene end was trimmed by 6 bases and the J gene end by 0 bases; junction bases not matched to a gene: 7. From germline, CDR1 is SGHDN and CDR2 FVKESK. The CDR3 is made up of 16 amino acids. Template switching added a universal primer site, and cDNA bore unique molecular identifiers. Each CDR3 protein is one row after TCRdb ran MiXCR on the 5' RACE reads. This table holds about 250,000 distinct CDR3 sequences, 7.5% found once. This same sample was also part of a study on yellow fever vaccine responses in identical twins.

This receptor was taken from a woman aged 18-30 years in good health. V and J are TRBV14 and TRBJ2-1; 8 bases are a match to TRBD2. The material sequenced was CD8+ T cells sorted from blood. The CDR3 here is CASRPISGTSYNEQFF. In DNA, the CDR3 is TGTGCCAGCAGGCCCATTAGCGGGACCTCCTACAATGAGCAGTTCTTC.